This TCR beta chain was sequenced in a study of blood T cell repertoires in COVID-19. Authors' data handling: Amplification from reference gene primers served as the basis for estimated nucleated cell counts. The data were produced by immunoSEQ multiplex PCR, yet TCRdb's version contains in-frame clones alone and is incomplete. D and trimming come from the DNA, and the V and J calls and clone size come from that table. The table lists 90,000 to 130,000 clones, about 88% of them singletons. V was clipped by 0 bases and J by 6 bases, with 9 bases between them. Germline V gives CDR1 LNHDA, CDR2 SQIVND (reference sequence). The CDR3 contains 14 residues.

The sample consisted of peripheral blood. The sequence came from a woman aged 50 to 60 with acute or convalescent COVID-19. The V gene is TRBV19, the J gene TRBJ2-1; a weak D match, TRBD2 (6 bases). CDR3 loop: CASSIDAGGNEQFF. In DNA, the CDR3 is TGTGCCAGTAGTATAGACGCCGGGGGCAATGAGCAGTTCTTC.